These T cell receptor beta chains were read from a single sample in a study of T cells in Graves' hyperthyroidism and ophthalmopathy. From the multiplex PCR reads, TCRdb called clonotypes with MiXCR, one entry per CDR3 protein. The table includes about 290,000 distinct CDR3 sequences, roughly a fifth detected once. Sequenced: blood. The receptors here all came from a man aged 50 or older with Graves' ophthalmopathy. Each CDR3 is given with its conserved first and last residue. D genes are given only for firm matches. The size entry is marked missing in some rows and otherwise reads once, few, many or a size class.

CDR3 DNA	CDR3 protein	J gene	clone size	V gene	D gene
TGTGCCAGCAGTGAAGCAATGGCGGGTCACTCCTACAATGAGCAGTTCTTC	CASSEAMAGHSYNEQFF	TRBJ2-1	few	TRBV2	NA
TGCAGTGCTAGAGATAGTGGGAGCATAGAGGAGACCCAGTACTTC	CSARDSGSIEETQYF	TRBJ2-5	few	TRBV20-1	NA
TGCGCCAGCAGTCTTGGACAGGGGGCTTCTGAAGCTTTCTTT	CASSLGQGASEAFF	TRBJ1-1	NA	TRBV5-1	TRBD1
TGCGCCAGCAGTGCAGGTGAAAAACTGTTTTTT	CASSAGEKLFF	TRBJ1-4	few	TRBV10-2	NA
TGTGCCAGCAGTAGAGCGGGCTACGAGCAGTACTTC	CASSRAGYEQYF	TRBJ2-7	many	TRBV28	NA
TGTGCCAGCAGCTTGACGGGGTCCTATGGCTACACCTTC	CASSLTGSYGYTF	TRBJ1-2	many	TRBV5-5	NA
TGTGCTAGTGGTTTTCCTCGGGATCACGGGGAGCTGTTTTTT	CASGFPRDHGELFF	TRBJ2-2	few	TRBV12-5	NA
TGTGCCAGCAGTTTTGAGGACACCGGGGAGCTGTTTTTT	CASSFEDTGELFF	TRBJ2-2	NA	TRBV27	NA
TGTGCCAGCAGTGGACAGCTTAGCAATCAGCCCCAGCATTTT	CASSGQLSNQPQHF	TRBJ1-5	many	TRBV12-3/TRBV12-4	NA
TGTGCCTGGAAGGGCAGGGGTTCCTATAATTCACCCCTCCACTTT	CAWKGRGSYNSPLHF	TRBJ1-6	few	TRBV30	NA